The next 19 T cell receptor beta chains were all read from a single sample in a study of blood T cell repertoires in COVID-19 (TCRdb year 2020). Libraries were constructed by the immunoSEQ multiplex PCR assay. The table was pulled from immuneACCESS by TCRdb, which kept in-frame rearrangements only. Such tables lose some clones; where checked, under half of the loss comes from unresolved V genes, and the rest has no known cause. Recorded for this sample are some 370,000 clones; roughly 90% of them occurred a single time. The ten largest account for 5% to 8.5% of the sample. Sequenced input: peripheral blood. The receptors derive from a man younger than 35 with active or convalescent COVID-19.

This chain joins TRBV6-6 and TRBJ2-3; 9 bases are shared with TRBD2. The CDR3 extends over 15 amino acids. Germline V lookup: CDR1 MNHNY, CDR2 SVGAGI (reference sequence). The J segment lost 5 bases and the V segment lost 5 bases, leaving 8 bases of the junction unmatched. Here the CDR3 reads CASSHAGGPVDTQYF. The CDR3 DNA sequence: TGTGCCAGCAGTCATGCGGGGGGGCCAGTAGATACGCAGTATTTT.

This chain connects TRBV4-3 to TRBJ1-6; tentatively, D is TRBD1 (6 bases). Trimming removed 1 base from V and 0 bases from J, with 10 bases in between. Germline CDR1 LGHNA, CDR2 YSLEER. CDR3 length equals 17 residues. The DNA of the CDR3 is TGCGCCAGCAGCCAAGGATGGACAGCCTCCTATAATTCACCCCTCCACTTT. Translating it yields CASSQGWTASYNSPLHF.

A few counts support this clone. The CDR3 DNA reads TGTGCCAGCTCACCGACTAATCGGGGCTCCTATAATTCACCCCTCCACTTT. Its translation: CASSPTNRGSYNSPLHF. The chain couples TRBV18 to TRBJ1-6; D is ambiguous. V was clipped by 3 bases and J by 0 bases, with 12 bases between them. The length of the CDR3 is 17 residues. Germline V gene lookup returns CDR1 KGHSH and CDR2 LQKENI.

The V call is TRBV5-1, the J call TRBJ1-6; 8 nucleotides align to TRBD1. V lost 3 bases and J lost 11; bases outside the gene matches: 7. This CDR3 is built from 14 residues. Germline V CDR1 and CDR2: SGHRS, YFSETQ. CDR3 coding DNA: TGCGCCAGCAGCTGGACAGGGTTGTCGGCACCCCTCCACTTT. Protein product: CASSWTGLSAPLHF. Drawing the rest from reference TRBV5-1 and TRBJ1-6, the complete variable domain is KAGVTQTPRYLIKTRGQQVTLSCSPISGHRSVSWYQQTPGQGLQFLFEYFSETQRNKGNFPGRFSGRQFSNSRSEMNVSTLELGDSALYLCASSWTGLSAPLHFGNGTRLTVT.

The chain combines TRBV30 with TRBJ2-1, with a tentative D call TRBD2 (6 bases). From germline, CDR1 is GTSNPN and CDR2 SVGIG (reference sequence). Trimming stripped 8 bases from V and 3 bases from J, with 26 bases between. The CDR3 runs 17 residues. CDR3 region: CARDPFDVRRDYNEQFF. CDR3 sequence (DNA): TGTGCCAGGGACCCGTTCGACGTTCGGCGGGACTACAATGAGCAGTTCTTC. Combining the CDR3 with reference TRBV30 and TRBJ2-1 gives the whole variable domain SQTIHQWPATLVQPVGSPLSLECTVEGTSNPNLYWYRQAAGRGLQLLFYSVGIGQISSEVPQNLSASRPQDRQFILSSKKLLLSDSGFYLCARDPFDVRRDYNEQFFGPGTRLTVL.

CDR3: CATSGRTGGTDTQYF. The CDR3 DNA follows: TGTGCCACCAGCGGGCGGACCGGGGGCACAGATACGCAGTATTTT. The chain joins TRBV15 to TRBJ2-3; D perhaps matches TRBD2 (5 bases). V lost 5 bases to trimming and J lost 1 base, with 13 bases between them. The CDR3 loop spans 15 amino acids. Germline V gives CDR1 LNHNV, CDR2 YYDKDF (reference sequence).

In nucleotides, the CDR3 is TGCGCCAGCAGCGGGGGGAGCGGGAGGGCCGACAATGAGCAGTTCTTC. Protein: CASSGGSGRADNEQFF. The rearrangement uses TRBV5-1 and TRBJ2-1; 10 positions agree with TRBD2. Germline CDR1 SGHRS, CDR2 YFSETQ. The CDR3 sequence is 16 residues long. V dropped 4 bases and J dropped 5; count of bases not matched to a gene: 9.

A few counts support this clone. The V call is TRBV29-1, the J call TRBJ2-3, with a possible D match to TRBD2 (5 bases). The CDR3 is 13 residues long. Between the trimmed V and J ends, which lost 4 bases and 1 base, there was a span of 9 bases. From germline, CDR1 is SQVTM and CDR2 ANQGSEA. The CDR3 coding sequence is TGCAGCGTTGCCGGGGATGGCACAGATACGCAGTATTTT. This codes for CSVAGDGTDTQYF.

The chain has TRBV9 and TRBJ2-2; 9 nucleotides agree with TRBD1. The CDR3 is made up of 16 amino acids. CDR1 and CDR2 (germline): SGDLS, YYNGEE. The V segment lost 4 bases and the J segment 7 bases; nucleotides outside the gene matches: 11. CDR3 sequence: CASSPLTGGSGGELFF. CDR3 nucleotides: TGTGCCAGCAGCCCGTTAACAGGGGGCTCGGGCGGGGAGCTGTTTTTT. Looking up the rest from reference TRBV9 and TRBJ2-2 gives the full variable domain: DSGVTQTPKHLITATGQRVTLRCSPRSGDLSVYWYQQSLDQGLQFLIQYYNGEERAKGNILERFSAQQFPDLHSELNLSSLELGDSALYFCASSPLTGGSGGELFFGEGSRLTVL.

The chain has TRBV15 and TRBJ1-1, with a possible D match to TRBD1 (6 bases). CDR1 is LNHNV and CDR2 is YYDKDF in the germline V gene (reference sequence). V dropped 0 bases and J dropped 8 bases, with 13 bases sitting between them. The CDR3 is 14 residues long. The CDR3 spells CATSRDRTETEAFF. CDR3 DNA sequence: TGTGCCACCAGCAGAGATCGGACAGAAACAGAAGCTTTCTTT.

The V and J genes are TRBV18 and TRBJ1-2; the match to TRBD1 covers 11 bases. V shed 6 bases, J shed 3 bases, and the junction held 3 bases outside the gene matches. This CDR3 comprises 14 residues. Germline V lookup: CDR1 KGHSH, CDR2 LQKENI. Written as DNA, the CDR3 is TGTGCCAGCTCCCGGACAGGGGGCGACTATGGCTACACCTTC. Translation gives CASSRTGGDYGYTF.

The V call is TRBV28, the J call TRBJ1-2; D gene unclear. Trimming shortened V by 10 bases and J by 1 base, and 13 bases separated the two germline ends. The germline V gene encodes CDR1 MDHEN and CDR2 SYDVKM. The CDR3 is 13 amino acids. CDR3 sequence reads: CATRAGRNYGYTF. The CDR3 bases are TGTGCCACCCGCGCAGGCCGTAACTATGGCTACACCTTC.

The rearrangement links TRBV18 to TRBJ1-1; D possibly corresponds to TRBD1 (6 bases). Germline V gives CDR1 KGHSH, CDR2 LQKENI. Trimming stripped 5 bases from V and 0 bases from J, with 16 bases between. The CDR3 has 16 amino acids. Here the CDR3 reads CASSAYTGGLNTEAFF. The CDR3, as DNA: TGTGCCAGCTCAGCCTACACGGGGGGCCTGAACACTGAAGCTTTCTTT.

V gene TRBV9 combines with J gene TRBJ1-3; D remains ambiguous. V dropped 6 bases and J dropped 4 bases, with 20 bases sitting between them. The length of the CDR3 is 16 residues. Germline CDR1 is SGDLS and CDR2 is YYNGEE. In DNA form, the CDR3 reads TGTGCCAGCACCTTCAACGCGAACTCGGGGGGAAACACCATATATTTT. Translating it yields CASTFNANSGGNTIYF.

The chain has TRBV7-6 and TRBJ2-7, with D possibly being TRBD2 (7 bases). This CDR3 is built from 14 residues. The V gene's germline CDR1 is SGHVS and CDR2 FNYEAQ. V lost 7 bases, J lost 0 bases, and 13 bases lay in between. CDR3: CASTPGGSSYEQYF. The DNA for the CDR3 is TGTGCCAGCACACCGGGGGGCAGCTCCTACGAGCAGTACTTC.

The CDR3 coding sequence is TGTGCCAGCAGTACGCAGGGAGGTCAGCCCCAGCATTTT. Its protein is CASSTQGGQPQHF. V usage is TRBV12-3 or TRBV12-4 and J usage is TRBJ1-5, with D possibly TRBD1 on 5 matching bases. Between the trimmed V and J ends, which lost 5 bases and 6 bases, there was a span of 11 bases. This CDR3 region has 13 residues.

This clone was observed a single time. V gene TRBV7-3 combines with J gene TRBJ2-1, with 9 nucleotides matching TRBD2. From germline, CDR1 is SGHTA and CDR2 FQGTGA. With 1 base clipped from V and 5 bases from J, the junction kept 6 bases outside the gene matches. This CDR3 spans 16 amino acids. The CDR3 DNA reads as TGTGCCAGCAGCTTAAGTGTGGCTAGCGGGGACAATGAGCAGTTCTTC. This translates into CASSLSVASGDNEQFF.

This chain links TRBV11-3 with TRBJ2-1; 8 nucleotides match TRBD2. CDR3 length: 16 amino acids. V was clipped by 0 bases and J by 3 bases; unmatched bases: 4. Germline CDR1 and CDR2: SGHNT and YENEEA. This CDR3 reads CASSLESGGVYNEQFF. The CDR3 DNA reads as TGTGCCAGCAGCTTAGAGTCGGGGGGGGTCTACAATGAGCAGTTCTTC.

The chain recombines TRBV6-2 or TRBV6-3 with TRBJ1-5, with 8 bases that match TRBD1. Germline assignment: CDR1 MNHEY and CDR2 SVGEGT. With V trimmed by 2 bases and J by 7 bases, 10 bases remained unmatched. CDR3 size: 16 residues. The CDR3 nucleotides are TGTGCCAGCAGTTACCCCCCGGACAGGGTTAGCCAGCCCCAGCATTTT. Encoded protein: CASSYPPDRVSQPQHF.